The 8 T cell receptor beta chains below come from one sample, sequenced in a study of blood T cells in healthy people across ages. Primers used in a second PCR of about 7 to 12 cycles were a sample-barcoded 5' primer and a J-beta primer mix. TCRdb independently ran MiXCR on the 5' RACE reads; one entry per CDR3 protein. The sample gives 1.5 million to 2 million distinct CDR3 sequences, around half of which show up once; less than 2.5% is in the top ten. Sequencing input: blood. Receptor source: a woman aged 40 to 50 in good health.

This clonotype turned up a few times. The gene calls are TRBV4-3 and TRBJ2-7, with 7 nucleotides matching TRBD2. Germline CDR1 is LGHNA and CDR2 is YSLEER. Trimming removed 1 base from V and 1 base from J; junction bases left unmatched: 7. The CDR3 is 16 amino acids. The CDR3 sequence is CASSQGSPLASYEQYF. In DNA form, the CDR3 reads TGCGCCAGCAGCCAAGGCTCCCCACTAGCGTCCTACGAGCAGTACTTC.

J is TRBJ2-5 and V is TRBV18; 7 bases match TRBD1. This CDR3 spans 15 amino acids. Germline V gene sequence: CDR1 KGHSH, CDR2 LQKENI. V was clipped by 3 bases and J by 8 bases; unmatched bases: 12. The CDR3 loop reads CASSPVGTVFRTQYF. For the CDR3, the DNA is TGTGCCAGCTCACCGGTCGGGACAGTATTCAGAACCCAGTACTTC.

This clonotype was seen only a few times. The gene calls are TRBV7-2 and TRBJ2-1; possible D gene TRBD2, 7 bases. There are 13 residues in the CDR3. From germline, CDR1 is SGHTA and CDR2 FQGNSA. With 5 bases removed from V and 9 bases from J, the gap between germline ends came to 14 bases. The CDR3 sequence is CASSHRDYGEQFF. The CDR3 DNA reads as TGTGCCAGCAGCCACAGGGACTATGGTGAGCAGTTCTTC.

This clonotype came up a few times. The V call is TRBV5-1, the J call TRBJ2-5, with a possible D match to TRBD2 (5 bases). The CDR3 covers 14 residues. Germline loops: CDR1 SGHRS, CDR2 YFSETQ. Trimming took off 4 bases at V and 1 base at J, with 11 bases between the two ends. CDR3 nucleotide sequence: TGCGCCAGCAGCCAGAGCGGCTCCCAAGAGACCCAGTACTTC. Its protein is CASSQSGSQETQYF.

The chain links TRBV24-1 to TRBJ1-5; 7 bases fit TRBD1. The CDR3 is 15 amino acids. V shed 6 bases and J 2 bases; nucleotides not matched to a gene: 6. CDR1 KGHDR and CDR2 SFDVKD come from the germline V gene. The CDR3 bases are TGTGCCACCAGTAGGGGGACAGAGGGCAATCAGCCCCAGCATTTT. This translates into CATSRGTEGNQPQHF.

The V call is TRBV25-1, the J call TRBJ2-5, with 8 bases matching TRBD2. There are 15 residues in the CDR3. Germline CDR1 MGHDK, CDR2 SYGVNS. The ends lost 6 bases at V and 2 bases at J; junction bases unmatched: 8. CDR3 protein: CASRETTGGQETQYF. CDR3 DNA: TGTGCCAGCAGGGAGACTACGGGGGGGCAAGAGACCCAGTACTTC.

The V gene is TRBV29-1, the J gene TRBJ2-2, with 7 positions matching TRBD1. This CDR3 spans 13 amino acids. The germline V gene encodes CDR1 SQVTM and CDR2 ANQGSEA. The trim removed 5 bases at V and 4 bases at J, leaving 4 bases unmatched. This CDR3 is CSVSGTVTGELFF. In nucleotides, the CDR3 is TGCAGCGTTTCTGGGACAGTCACCGGGGAGCTGTTTTTT.

This clonotype was seen a handful of times. The chain has TRBV13 and TRBJ2-1; D not certain. Germline assignment: CDR1 PRHDT and CDR2 FYEKMQ (reference sequence). The CDR3 runs 12 residues. The V gene lost 1 base and the J gene lost 8 bases, with 6 bases spanning the gap. The CDR3 DNA is TGTGCCAGCAGCTTAGAGCCCGATGAGCAGTTCTTC. Its translation: CASSLEPDEQFF.